This T cell receptor beta chain was profiled in a study of CD8+ T cells in alopecia areata. General study points: Alopecia totalis/universalis scalp especially showed more expanded CD8+ clones than normal scalp.

Five or six patients had their CD4+ cells sorted into CD25+CD127- cells. Peripheral blood, together with lesional scalp punch biopsies, was collected from alopecia areata patients. Details on this clone: The antigen remains unidentified.

This CDR3 comprises 15 residues. Germline values: CDR1 MNHNS, CDR2 SASEGT. Deletions cut 7 bases from V and 0 bases from J, with 13 bases between. Extraction of RNA preceded its reverse transcription into cDNA, which served as the sequencing template. The method was immunoSEQ multiplex PCR; TCRdb's version includes in-frame clones alone and lacks a portion of them. The sample contains some 20,000 clones, less than 70% of which appear only once. This TCR came from a human donor with alopecia areata. Material: CD4+ Tregs sorted from blood. This chain uses TRBV6-1 with TRBJ2-1; possible D gene TRBD1, 6 bases. The CDR3, as DNA: TGTGCCAGCATCGCCCCGGACAGCTCCTACAATGAGCAGTTCTTC. Translation: CASIAPDSSYNEQFF.